The 25 T cell receptor beta chains below all came from one sample that was sequenced in a study of technical replicates of blood from several donors. The data were produced by immunoSEQ multiplex PCR, yet TCRdb's version contains in-frame clones alone and is incomplete. The table lists under 95,000 clones, 94% of them singletons, with less than 0.3% in the top ten. Sequencing was carried out using T cells isolated from PBMCs. Receptors originate from a human donor in good health.

J is TRBJ2-7 and V is TRBV4-1; weak D call: TRBD2 (6 bases). CDR1 is MGHRA, CDR2 YSYEKL, per germline. With 1 base removed from V and 6 bases from J, the gap between germline ends came to 7 bases. This CDR3 spans 12 amino acids. This chain's CDR3 is CASSQGRAEQYF. The CDR3 bases are TGCGCCAGCAGCCAAGGGAGGGCCGAGCAGTACTTC.

This clone was detected a few times. The chain couples TRBV6-5 to TRBJ1-1; D uncertain. CDR3 length: 11 residues. V was cut by 6 bases and J by 12 bases, with 14 bases left in between. The germline V gene encodes CDR1 MNHEY and CDR2 SVGAGI. The CDR3 loop is CASSYGLIPFF. CDR3 nucleotides: TGTGCCAGCAGCTATGGACTGATCCCTTTCTTT.

V gene TRBV29-1 combines with J gene TRBJ2-7; 9 bases align to TRBD2. The CDR3 has 13 residues. Germline lookup yields CDR1 SQVTM and CDR2 ANQGSEA. V lost 4 bases and J lost 1; bases outside the gene matches: 2. The CDR3 sequence: CSVASGISYEQYF. The CDR3 DNA reads TGCAGCGTTGCTAGCGGGATTTCCTACGAGCAGTACTTC.

This chain links TRBV7-6 with TRBJ2-7, with 7 bases lining up with TRBD2. V was pared by 3 bases and J by 5 bases, with 7 bases of the junction left unmatched. The CDR3 extends over 14 amino acids. CDR1 is SGHVS, CDR2 FNYEAQ, per germline. DNA for the CDR3: TGTGCCAGCAGCTTCCCGGGAGGAATCAACGAGCAGTACTTC. It yields the protein CASSFPGGINEQYF.

V and J are TRBV29-1 and TRBJ2-7; the D is unclear. The germline V gene has CDR1 SQVTM and CDR2 ANQGSEA. Trimming took off 0 bases at V and 1 base at J, with 10 bases between the two ends. The CDR3 loop spans 14 amino acids. CDR3 bases: TGCAGCGTTGAAGATTCCCCGAGATCCTACGAGCAGTACTTC. Encoded protein: CSVEDSPRSYEQYF.

This chain uses TRBV5-5 with TRBJ2-1; 7 bases agree with TRBD2. J gave up 4 bases and V 4 bases, and 17 bases lay outside the gene matches. This CDR3 is 18 amino acids long. Germline V gives CDR1 SGHKS, CDR2 YYEKEE (reference sequence). CDR3 nucleotides: TGTGCCAGCAGCGCCAGGGAAACACCGGGACTACCTTACAATGAGCAGTTCTTC. Protein: CASSARETPGLPYNEQFF.

In this sample, this clone turned up once. The genes are TRBV6-8 and TRBJ1-2; D uncertain. In germline, CDR1 is MNHGY, CDR2 SAAAGT. The CDR3 covers 13 residues. V was clipped by 9 bases and J by 4 bases, with 15 bases between them. The CDR3 DNA reads TGTGCCAGAGGCCTCCTTCGCGGCTATGGCTACACCTTC. Protein sequence: CARGLLRGYGYTF.

The chain employs TRBV19 and TRBJ1-5, with TRBD1 as a possible D gene (5 bases). CDR1 LNHDA and CDR2 SQIVND come from the germline V gene (reference sequence). Trimming left V 8 bases short and J 6 bases short, with 14 bases between. This CDR3 comprises 13 residues. DNA of the CDR3: TGTGCCAGTGGAGGGGATGTGATTCAGCCCCAGCATTTT. Translation gives CASGGDVIQPQHF.

This chain links TRBV15 with TRBJ2-7, with 7 positions matching TRBD1. This CDR3 region has 13 residues. Germline V gene sequence: CDR1 LNHNV, CDR2 YYDKDF (reference sequence). V shed 1 base, J shed 5 bases, and the junction held 2 bases outside the gene matches. The CDR3 sequence: CATSRGQGHEQYF. The CDR3 region has the DNA TGTGCCACCAGCAGAGGACAGGGACACGAGCAGTACTTC. Filled out from reference TRBV15 and TRBJ2-7, the complete variable domain reads DAMVIQNPRYQVTQFGKPVTLSCSQTLNHNVMYWYQQKSSQAPKLLFHYYDKDFNNEADTPDNFQSRRPNTSFCFLDIRSPGLGDTAMYLCATSRGQGHEQYFGPGTRLTVT.

The chain has TRBV27 and TRBJ2-2; D is perhaps TRBD2 (5 bases). Trimming left V 6 bases short and J 6 bases short, with 14 bases between. Germline assignment: CDR1 MNHEY and CDR2 SMNVEV (reference sequence). CDR3 length: 14 residues. This chain's CDR3 is CASSQYEGPGELFF. The CDR3 DNA reads as TGTGCCAGCAGCCAGTATGAGGGTCCCGGGGAGCTGTTTTTT.

This chain joins TRBV6-1 and TRBJ2-1; 16 positions match TRBD2. The germline V gene encodes CDR1 MNHNS and CDR2 SASEGT. V trimming: 3 bases; J trimming: 9 bases; junction bases outside the gene matches: 14. CDR3 size: 19 residues. The CDR3 loop is CASSDTHSGTSGGDFEQFF. The CDR3 coding sequence is TGTGCCAGCAGTGACACACACTCTGGGACTAGCGGGGGGGATTTTGAGCAGTTCTTC.

The chain uses TRBV11-3 and TRBJ2-2; 7 positions agree with TRBD1. The V gene end was trimmed by 4 bases and the J gene end by 3 bases; junction bases not matched to a gene: 11. This CDR3 spans 17 amino acids. Germline-derived CDR1 and CDR2 are SGHNT and YENEEA. CDR3 sequence: CASSSALRQGDTGELFF. Written as DNA, the CDR3 is TGTGCCAGCAGCTCTGCCCTGAGACAGGGAGACACCGGGGAGCTGTTTTTT.

This rearrangement joins TRBV7-2 to TRBJ2-2; D not resolved. CDR1 and CDR2 from the germline V gene are SGHTA and FQGNSA. V lost 2 bases and J 4 bases, leaving 11 bases between the germline ends. The CDR3 consists of 15 residues. CDR3: CASSLNPSGTGELFF. The CDR3 DNA sequence: TGTGCCAGCAGCTTAAACCCTAGTGGCACCGGGGAGCTGTTTTTT.

The rearrangement links TRBV5-1 to TRBJ1-1, with D unclear. The germline V gene has CDR1 SGHRS and CDR2 YFSETQ. This CDR3 is built from 14 residues. Trimming pared 5 bases from V and 4 bases from J, leaving 15 bases between. CDR3 sequence: CASRPEGRVTEAFF. CDR3 in DNA: TGCGCCAGCAGGCCGGAGGGCCGGGTCACTGAAGCTTTCTTT.

The sample holds one count of this clone. V usage is TRBV30 and J usage is TRBJ2-3; D not certain. The CDR3 loop spans 13 amino acids. The V gene lost 2 bases and the J gene lost 3 bases, with 9 bases spanning the gap. Germline CDR1 is GTSNPN and CDR2 is SVGIG (reference sequence). CDR3 coding DNA: TGTGCCTGGAGTCGACATAGTACAGATACGCAGTATTTT. This encodes CAWSRHSTDTQYF.

The CDR3 nucleotides are TGTGCCAGCAGCTCGGGACAGGGAGATTTAGAGACCCAGTACTTC. Protein product: CASSSGQGDLETQYF. V gene TRBV13 combines with J gene TRBJ2-5, with 9 bases aligning to TRBD1. Trimming removed 4 bases from V and 4 bases from J; junction bases left unmatched: 7. The germline CDR1 and CDR2 sequences are PRHDT and FYEKMQ (reference sequence). The CDR3 has 15 amino acids.

This chain joins TRBV29-1 and TRBJ1-4, with TRBD1 matching 7 bases. The CDR3 is 13 residues long. V was clipped by 4 bases and J by 8 bases; unmatched bases: 7. CDR1 is SQVTM, CDR2 ANQGSEA, per germline. CDR3 loop: CSVGRQGGEKLFF. Written as DNA, the CDR3 is TGCAGCGTTGGGAGACAGGGAGGAGAAAAACTGTTTTTT.

This chain links TRBV6-5 with TRBJ1-4; 9 bases are shared with TRBD1. With 2 bases clipped from V and 5 bases from J, the junction kept 3 bases outside the gene matches. This CDR3 spans 15 amino acids. Germline CDR1 and CDR2: MNHEY and SVGAGI. The CDR3 loop is CASSYRGTGNEKLFF. DNA for the CDR3: TGTGCCAGCAGTTACAGGGGGACAGGGAATGAAAAACTGTTTTTT.

The V and J genes are TRBV6-1 and TRBJ2-7, with 8 bases matching TRBD1. V gave up 10 bases and J gave up 0 bases; unmatched junction bases: 5. The CDR3 is 13 residues long. Germline V gives CDR1 MNHNS, CDR2 SASEGT. The chain's CDR3 is CAIDRGSSYEQYF. The DNA of the CDR3 is TGTGCCATCGACAGGGGAAGCTCCTACGAGCAGTACTTC.

CDR3 in amino acids: CASSQARLDSRDNEQFF. For the CDR3, the DNA is TGCGCCAGCAGCCAAGCCCGGCTGGACAGCCGGGACAATGAGCAGTTCTTC. This chain connects TRBV4-1 to TRBJ2-1, with D maybe TRBD1 (6 bases). The V gene lost 1 base and the J gene lost 5 bases, with 18 bases spanning the gap. This CDR3 contains 17 residues. Germline V CDR1 and CDR2: MGHRA, YSYEKL.

The chain carries TRBV4-2 and TRBJ2-5; 15 bases are a match to TRBD2. In germline, CDR1 is LGHNA, CDR2 YNFKEQ. The CDR3 contains 18 residues. J was trimmed by 4 bases and V by 4 bases; bases with no gene match: 10. DNA of the CDR3: TGTGCCAGCAGCCTCATTGTCGGACTAGCGGGAGGGGGAGAGACCCAGTACTTC. It is translated as CASSLIVGLAGGGETQYF.

This clone was counted a single time. This chain joins TRBV7-8 and TRBJ2-1, with TRBD1 as a possible D gene (6 bases). This CDR3 comprises 18 residues. Trimming pared 6 bases from V and 3 bases from J, leaving 24 bases between. The germline V gene has CDR1 SGHVS and CDR2 FQNEAQ. CDR3 amino acids: CASSLFSRARGFYNEQFF. As DNA, the CDR3 is TGTGCCAGCAGTCTTTTCTCTCGGGCCAGGGGATTCTACAATGAGCAGTTCTTC.

The chain is built from TRBV7-9 and TRBJ2-5, with D possibly TRBD2 on 6 matching bases. The ends were cut back, 5 bases at V and 5 bases at J, with 12 bases in the middle. This CDR3 spans 13 amino acids. Germline V gives CDR1 SEHNR, CDR2 FQNEAQ (reference sequence). CDR3 in DNA: TGTGCCAGCAGCCCCCAGACTAGTGAGACCCAGTACTTC. It translates to CASSPQTSETQYF.

V is TRBV9 and J is TRBJ1-2, with TRBD1 identical over 10 bases. Losses at the gene ends were 3 bases for V and 8 bases for J; bases not matched to a gene: 4. Germline values: CDR1 SGDLS, CDR2 YYNGEE. The CDR3 spans 13 residues. For the CDR3, the DNA is TGTGCCAGCAGCGACGGACAGGGGGGCGGCTACACCTTC. It encodes CASSDGQGGGYTF.

Comment on this clone: The junction departs from the called germline gene at one end, perhaps through a read error. The chain is built from TRBV27 and TRBJ2-4; no reliable D call. Germline lookup yields CDR1 MNHEY and CDR2 SMNVEV (reference sequence). This CDR3 has 13 amino acids. The CDR3 DNA follows: TGTGCCAGCAGTTTAGCTCCCCTGCGCGGTCTCCACTTC. As protein: CASSLAPLRGLHF.